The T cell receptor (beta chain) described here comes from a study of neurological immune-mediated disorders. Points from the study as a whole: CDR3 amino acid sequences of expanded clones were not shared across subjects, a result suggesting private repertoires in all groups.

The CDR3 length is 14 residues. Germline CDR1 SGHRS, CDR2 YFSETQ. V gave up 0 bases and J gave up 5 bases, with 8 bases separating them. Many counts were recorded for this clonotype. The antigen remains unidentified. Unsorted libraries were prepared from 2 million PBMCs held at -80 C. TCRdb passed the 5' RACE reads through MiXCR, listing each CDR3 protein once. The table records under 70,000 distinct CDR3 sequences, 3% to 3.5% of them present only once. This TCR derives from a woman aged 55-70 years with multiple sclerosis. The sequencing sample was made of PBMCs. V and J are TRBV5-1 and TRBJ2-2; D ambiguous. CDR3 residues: CASSLEGSTGELFF. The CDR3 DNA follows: TGCGCCAGCAGCTTGGAGGGTTCGACCGGGGAGCTGTTTTTT.